The 10 T cell receptor beta chains in this list originate from one sample, sequenced in a study of prognosis after radiotherapy for stage I lung cancer. From genomic DNA, TCR beta CDR3 was amplified by two-round multiplex PCR. Primers were specific to each TRBV and TRBJ gene in first-round PCR. One entry per CDR3 protein, called by TCRdb with MiXCR from the multiplex PCR reads. The sample lists roughly 32,000 distinct CDR3 sequences, roughly two fifths occurring once. Source: PBMCs, taken before or after stereotactic body radiation therapy (not recorded which). The receptors shown here come from a donor aged 50 or older with non-small cell lung cancer.

A remark on this clonotype: One junction end disagrees with the germline gene, perhaps due to a read error. The V gene is TRBV6-4, the J gene TRBJ2-2; TRBD1 might be the D (6 bases). The CDR3 runs 14 residues. Germline lookup yields CDR1 MRHNA and CDR2 SNTAGT. The CDR3 is CASSWDTTTGEPFF. CDR3 in DNA: TGTGCCAGCAGTTGGGACACCACAACCGGGGAGCCGTTTTTT.

In its sample, this clonotype ranks as medium-sized. The chain combines TRBV20-1 with TRBJ2-1, with 8 bases that match TRBD2. CDR3 length equals 13 residues. Unmatched junction bases numbered 9, after V lost 6 bases and J lost 8 bases. Germline CDR1 and CDR2: DFQATT and SNEGSKA (reference sequence). The CDR3 loop is CSAPGLVVDEQFF. The DNA of the CDR3 is TGCAGTGCCCCGGGACTAGTCGTTGATGAGCAGTTCTTC.

The V call is TRBV10-2, the J call TRBJ2-3, with 8 bases fitting TRBD2. The CDR3 has 16 residues. V was clipped by 3 bases and J by 0 bases; unmatched bases: 5. CDR1 and CDR2 (germline): WSHSY, SAAADI. For the CDR3, the DNA is TGCGCCAGCAGTGATACTAGCGGATACAGCACAGATACGCAGTATTTT. Its protein is CASSDTSGYSTDTQYF.

This clonotype was counted ten times or more. V is TRBV30 and J is TRBJ1-1; D may be TRBD1 (5 bases). CDR3 length: 14 residues. The germline V gene encodes CDR1 GTSNPN and CDR2 SVGIG (reference sequence). V lost 1 base and J lost 1, with 10 bases in between. CDR3 sequence reads: CAWSARTPNTEAFF. As DNA, the CDR3 is TGTGCCTGGAGTGCTCGGACACCGAACACTGAAGCTTTCTTT.

The rearrangement joins TRBV11-2 to TRBJ1-4; TRBD1 matches at 10 bases. The trim removed 3 bases at V and 4 bases at J, leaving 11 bases unmatched. This CDR3 region has 18 residues. Germline V gene data show CDR1 as SGHAT and CDR2 as FQNNGV. In DNA form, the CDR3 reads TGTGCCAGCAGCTTTGAGACAGGGGGCGTCGGCGGTAATGAAAAACTGTTTTTT. As protein: CASSFETGGVGGNEKLFF.

CDR3: CARRRSGGFNEQFF. The CDR3 nucleotides are TGTGCCAGGAGACGTAGCGGGGGCTTTAATGAGCAGTTCTTC. The chain is built from TRBV6-1 and TRBJ2-1; 9 bases align to TRBD2. The CDR3 is 14 residues long. Looked up from germline, CDR1 is MNHNS and CDR2 is SASEGT. V lost 9 bases, J lost 7 bases, and 10 bases stayed unmatched.

The rearrangement links TRBV4-2 to TRBJ2-2, with D unresolved. This CDR3 spans 15 amino acids. CDR1 is LGHNA and CDR2 is YNFKEQ in the germline V gene. The V and J ends lost 4 bases and 0 bases respectively, with 9 bases between them. The CDR3 loop reads CASSPGFSNTGELFF. The CDR3 DNA reads as TGTGCCAGCAGCCCGGGTTTTTCGAACACCGGGGAGCTGTTTTTT.

Concerning this clonotype itself: One end of the junction does not line up with germline, which may come from a read error. V gene TRBV10-2 combines with J gene TRBJ2-1; D uncertain. The CDR3 consists of 13 residues. Germline V CDR1 and CDR2: WSHSY, SAAADI. CDR3 sequence reads: CVSSLLGKSEQFF. CDR3 DNA: TGCGTCAGCAGCTTACTTGGGAAAAGTGAGCAGTTCTTC.

This sequence joins TRBV6-4 and TRBJ2-2; D call uncertain. This CDR3 is 13 amino acids long. Trimming left V 8 bases short and J 4 bases short, with 11 bases between. Germline CDR1 and CDR2: MRHNA and SNTAGT. The CDR3 protein is CASAPQLTGELFF. Here the CDR3 DNA reads TGTGCCAGCGCACCGCAGCTCACCGGGGAGCTGTTTTTT.

This clonotype was recorded many times. CDR3 bases: TGTGCCAGCAGCCAACTACAGGGAATTAATGGCTACACCTTC. Protein sequence: CASSQLQGINGYTF. V and J are TRBV3-1 and TRBJ1-2; a weak D match, TRBD1 (6 bases). The CDR3 spans 14 residues. CDR1 and CDR2 (germline): LGHDT, YNNKEL (reference sequence). The V and J ends lost 2 bases and 6 bases respectively, with 13 bases between them.